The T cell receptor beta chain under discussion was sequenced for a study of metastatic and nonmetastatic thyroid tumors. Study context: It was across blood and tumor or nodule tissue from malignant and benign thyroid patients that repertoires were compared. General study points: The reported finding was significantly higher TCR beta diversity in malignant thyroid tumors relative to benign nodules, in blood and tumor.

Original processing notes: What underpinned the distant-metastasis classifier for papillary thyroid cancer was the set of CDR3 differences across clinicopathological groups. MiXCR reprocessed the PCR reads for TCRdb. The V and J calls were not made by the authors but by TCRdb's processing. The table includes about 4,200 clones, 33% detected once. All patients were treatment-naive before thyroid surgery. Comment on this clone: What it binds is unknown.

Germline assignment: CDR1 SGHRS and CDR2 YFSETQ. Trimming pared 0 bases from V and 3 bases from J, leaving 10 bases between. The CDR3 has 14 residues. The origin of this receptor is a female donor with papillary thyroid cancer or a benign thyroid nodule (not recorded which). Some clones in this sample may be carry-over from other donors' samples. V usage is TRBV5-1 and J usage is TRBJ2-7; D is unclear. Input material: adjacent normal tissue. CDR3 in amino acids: CASSLEEVFYEQYF. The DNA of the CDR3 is TGCGCCAGCAGCTTGGAGGAAGTGTTCTACGAGCAGTACTTC.